These T cell receptor beta chains were read from a single sample in a study of OX40 agonist ivuxolimab in advanced cancers. Libraries were prepared by immunoSEQ multiplex PCR; TCRdb keeps only in-frame clonotypes and omits some of them. This table has 69,000 or so clones, 85% appearing once. This specimen consisted of CD4+ or CD8+ T cells sorted from blood, obtained in a trial of the OX40 agonist ivuxolimab. These receptors were collected from an adult with an advanced solid tumor such as melanoma, head and neck, liver or kidney cancer. Both conserved end residues are part of each CDR3. A D gene is named only where the DNA matches it firmly. Where a row states a size, it is once, few, many or the class of an expanded clone; other rows omit it.

V gene: TRBV9; D gene: .; J gene: TRBJ2-1; clone size: .; CDR3 DNA: TGTGCCAGCAGCGAGGTGTGGGCCTCCTACAATGAGCAGTTCTTC; CDR3 protein: CASSEVWASYNEQFF
V gene: TRBV10-1; D gene: .; J gene: TRBJ2-7; clone size: .; CDR3 DNA: TGCGCCAGCAGTGAGTACCCGGGCGACGAGCAGTACTTC; CDR3 protein: CASSEYPGDEQYF
V gene: TRBV4-1; D gene: .; J gene: TRBJ2-1; clone size: .; CDR3 DNA: TGCGCCAGCAGCCAAGTTGCGGTACGGGTCGGGGCAGGTCGCTACAATGAGCAGTTCTTC; CDR3 protein: CASSQVAVRVGAGRYNEQFF
V gene: TRBV29-1; D gene: TRBD2; J gene: TRBJ2-7; clone size: .; CDR3 DNA: TGCAGCGTTGTATCTAGCGGGAGCGTCTACGAGCAGTACTTC; CDR3 protein: CSVVSSGSVYEQYF
V gene: TRBV9; D gene: TRBD2; J gene: TRBJ2-7; clone size: .; CDR3 DNA: TGTGCCAGCAGCGCCCGACTAGCGGGAGGCCCCTACGAGCAGTACTTC; CDR3 protein: CASSARLAGGPYEQYF
V gene: TRBV18; D gene: .; J gene: TRBJ1-2; clone size: once; CDR3 DNA: TGTGCCAGCTCCCTAATGGGGGGGGAAGGCTACACCTTC; CDR3 protein: CASSLMGGEGYTF
V gene: TRBV5-1; D gene: TRBD1; J gene: TRBJ1-2; clone size: few; CDR3 DNA: TGCGCCAGCAGCCCGGGACAGGGAGGCTACACCTTC; CDR3 protein: CASSPGQGGYTF
V gene: TRBV5-5; D gene: TRBD1; J gene: TRBJ2-4; clone size: .; CDR3 DNA: TGTGCCAGCAGCTTGGATTTTACAGGGGGCGCATACATTCAGTACTTC; CDR3 protein: CASSLDFTGGAYIQYF
V gene: TRBV4-1; D gene: .; J gene: TRBJ2-4; clone size: .; CDR3 DNA: TGCGCCAGCAGCCAAGCACAGACTGACATTCAGTACTTC; CDR3 protein: CASSQAQTDIQYF
V gene: TRBV28; D gene: .; J gene: TRBJ1-1; clone size: .; CDR3 DNA: TGTGCCAGCAGTTTACGGGGGGACACTGAAGCTTTCTTT; CDR3 protein: CASSLRGDTEAFF
V gene: TRBV5-1; D gene: TRBD2; J gene: TRBJ2-1; clone size: .; CDR3 DNA: TGCGCCAGCAGCCCCTCAAGCGGGGGAGCCTACAATGAGCAGTTCTTC; CDR3 protein: CASSPSSGGAYNEQFF
V gene: TRBV5-1; D gene: TRBD1; J gene: TRBJ1-2; clone size: .; CDR3 DNA: TGCGCCAGCAGCTCTGGACAGGGGGACAACGGCTACACCTTC; CDR3 protein: CASSSGQGDNGYTF
V gene: TRBV14; D gene: .; J gene: TRBJ1-6; clone size: .; CDR3 DNA: TGTGCCAGCAGCCAAGAGACAGGCGGGAATTCACCCCTCCACTTT; CDR3 protein: CASSQETGGNSPLHF
V gene: TRBV30; D gene: TRBD1; J gene: TRBJ2-5; clone size: .; CDR3 DNA: TGTGCCTGGACGGGACAGGGTTGGGAGACCCAGTACTTC; CDR3 protein: CAWTGQGWETQYF
V gene: TRBV11-3; D gene: .; J gene: TRBJ1-3; clone size: few; CDR3 DNA: TGTGCCAGCAGCCCATTGGGCCAGGGAGGTGGAAACACCATATATTTT; CDR3 protein: CASSPLGQGGGNTIYF
V gene: TRBV30; D gene: .; J gene: TRBJ1-6; clone size: .; CDR3 DNA: TGTGCCTGGAGTCTCCCAGGTGGGCCCGATAATTCACCCCTCCACTTT; CDR3 protein: CAWSLPGGPDNSPLHF
V gene: TRBV19; D gene: TRBD1; J gene: TRBJ1-5; clone size: .; CDR3 DNA: TGTGCCAGTAGTATGACAGGGGGCCGGAGCAATCAGCCCCAGCATTTT; CDR3 protein: CASSMTGGRSNQPQHF